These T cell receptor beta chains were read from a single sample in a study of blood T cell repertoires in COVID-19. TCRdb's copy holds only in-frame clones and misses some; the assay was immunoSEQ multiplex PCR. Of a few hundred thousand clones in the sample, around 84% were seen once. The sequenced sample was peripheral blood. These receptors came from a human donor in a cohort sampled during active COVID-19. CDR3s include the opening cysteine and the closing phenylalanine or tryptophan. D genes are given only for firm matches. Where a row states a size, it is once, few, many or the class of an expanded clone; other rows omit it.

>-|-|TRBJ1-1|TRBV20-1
TGCAGTGCTAGTTCTACGAACACTGAAGCTTTCTTT
CSASSTNTEAFF
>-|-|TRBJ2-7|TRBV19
TGTGCCAGTAGTTTGGTAGGGGGCTACGAGCAGTACTTC
CASSLVGGYEQYF
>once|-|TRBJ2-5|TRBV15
TGTGCCACCAGGCATCTAGCCCAAGAGACCCAGTACTTC
CATRHLAQETQYF
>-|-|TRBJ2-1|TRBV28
TGTGCCACCAGGAGAGGGCAATACAATGAGCAGTTCTTC
CATRRGQYNEQFF
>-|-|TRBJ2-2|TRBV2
TGTGCCAGCAGTGAAGCGTACGGACAGTCCAACACCGGGGAGCTGTTTTTT
CASSEAYGQSNTGELFF
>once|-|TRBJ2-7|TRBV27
TGTGCCAGCCGGGGGGCCACAAAGGGAGAGCAGTACTTC
CASRGATKGEQYF
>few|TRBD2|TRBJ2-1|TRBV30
TGTGCCTGGGGTTCGGACTCTAGCGGGATATCCTACAATGAGCAGTTCTTC
CAWGSDSSGISYNEQFF
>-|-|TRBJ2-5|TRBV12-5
TGTGCTAGTGGTTGGGGGGATGATGGGACCCAGTACTTC
CASGWGDDGTQYF
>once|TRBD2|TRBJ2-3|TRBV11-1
TGTGCCAGCAGCAAGTGGACTAGCGGGAAAACAGATACGCAGTATTTT
CASSKWTSGKTDTQYF
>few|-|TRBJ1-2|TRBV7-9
TGTGCCAGCAGCTTCTTACAGGGAGCTAACTATGGCTACACCTTC
CASSFLQGANYGYTF
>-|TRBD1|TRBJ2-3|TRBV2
TGTGCCAGCAGACAGGACAGGGGGGCCACAGATACGCAGTATTTT
CASRQDRGATDTQYF
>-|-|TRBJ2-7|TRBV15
TGTGCCACCAGCAGGGGAGTAGGCTACGAGCAGTACTTC
CATSRGVGYEQYF
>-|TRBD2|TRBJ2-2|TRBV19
TGTGCCAGTACCGCTGGGACTAGCGGGGCCGGGGAGCTGTTTTTT
CASTAGTSGAGELFF
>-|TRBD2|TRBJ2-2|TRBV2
TGTGCCAGCAGCCTCTTGACTAGCGGGACCGGGGAGCTGTTTTTT
CASSLLTSGTGELFF
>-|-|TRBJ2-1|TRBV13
TGTGCCAGCAGCTTGGAGGGTGGCTACAATGAGCAGTTCTTC
CASSLEGGYNEQFF
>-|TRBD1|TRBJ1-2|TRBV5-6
TGTGCCAGCAGCTCAATTGACAGGGACTTTAACTATGGCTACACCTTC
CASSSIDRDFNYGYTF
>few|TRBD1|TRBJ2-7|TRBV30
TGTGCCTGGAGTCGGATCGGACAGGGGGCTAGACACGAGCAGTACTTC
CAWSRIGQGARHEQYF
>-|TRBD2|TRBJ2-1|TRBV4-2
TGTGCCAGCAGCCAAGATGCACGGGAGGGGTACAATGAGCAGTTCTTC
CASSQDAREGYNEQFF
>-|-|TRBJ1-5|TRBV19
TGTGCCAGTAGTATAGTATTATCGGGCAATCAGCCCCAGCATTTT
CASSIVLSGNQPQHF
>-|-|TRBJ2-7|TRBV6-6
TGTGCCAGCAGTTACTCAACGGGCAGGGCCTACGAGCAGTACTTC
CASSYSTGRAYEQYF
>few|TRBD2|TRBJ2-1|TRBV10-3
TGTGCCATCAGGCCCGGGACTAGCGGGTTCTACAATGAGCAGTTCTTC
CAIRPGTSGFYNEQFF
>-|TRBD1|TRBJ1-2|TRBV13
TGTGCCAGCAGCGCCCGACAGGGGGAGCGAGGCTACACCTTC
CASSARQGERGYTF
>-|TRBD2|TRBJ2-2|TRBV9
TGTGCCAGCAGCGTAGGCCTAGCGGGGAACACCGGGGAGCTGTTTTTT
CASSVGLAGNTGELFF
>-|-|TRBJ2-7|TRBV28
TGTGCCAGCAGTTTTGGGGGGAGTAGGTACGAGCAGTACTTC
CASSFGGSRYEQYF
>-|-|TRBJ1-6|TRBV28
TGTGCCAGCAGTTCCAGGGTGCAGAGATCACCCCTCCACTTT
CASSSRVQRSPLHF
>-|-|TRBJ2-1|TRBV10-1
TGCGCCAGCAGTGGACGGGAGTCCTACAATGAGCAGTTCTTC
CASSGRESYNEQFF
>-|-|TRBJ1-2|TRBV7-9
TGTGCCAGCAGCTCAGGAGGTGGCTACACCTTC
CASSSGGGYTF
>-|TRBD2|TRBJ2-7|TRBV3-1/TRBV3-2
TGTGCCAGCAGCCAAGCGACTAGCGGGAGTTGGGAGCAGTACTTC
CASSQATSGSWEQYF
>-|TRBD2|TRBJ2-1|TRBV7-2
TGTGCCAGCAGCTTAGTTTCTAGCGGGCTCACCTACAATGAGCAGTTCTTC
CASSLVSSGLTYNEQFF
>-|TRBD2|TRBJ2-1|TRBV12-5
TGTGCTAGTGGCCGCACTATAGCGGGTTGGACCTCCTACAATGAGCAGTTCTTC
CASGRTIAGWTSYNEQFF
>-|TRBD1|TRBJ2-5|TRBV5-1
TGCGCCAGCAGCTCGGGACAGGTCCAAGAGACCCAGTACTTC
CASSSGQVQETQYF
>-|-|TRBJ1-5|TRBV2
TGTGCCAGCAGTGAAGCGACGATGTTTGCAGGGGTCGCCAATCAGCCCCAGCATTTT
CASSEATMFAGVANQPQHF
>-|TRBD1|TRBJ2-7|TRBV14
TGTGCCAGCAGTCAACGAGGGGGCGTGGACGAGCAGTACTTC
CASSQRGGVDEQYF
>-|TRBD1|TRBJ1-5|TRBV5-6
TGTGCCAGCAGCTTGTGGGGACAGGACAATCAGCCCCAGCATTTT
CASSLWGQDNQPQHF
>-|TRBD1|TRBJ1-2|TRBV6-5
TGTGCCAGCAGTTACTCCCACAGGGGGCCGAACTATGGCTACACCTTC
CASSYSHRGPNYGYTF
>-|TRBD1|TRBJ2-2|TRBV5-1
TGCGCCAGCAGCTTTGACAGGGCGAACACCGGGGAGCTGTTTTTT
CASSFDRANTGELFF